This record concerns one T cell receptor beta chain sequence. The data originate from a study of blood T cell repertoires in COVID-19. Overall study: Samples of COVID-19 (acute and convalescent) were obtained from the United States, Italy and Spain. In each case, the material was cDNA or gDNA derived from T cells, B-cell-depleted T cells, or PBMCs.

In the authors' methods: Scientists estimated how many nucleated cells there were by amplifying reference gene primers. Sequencing was performed with immunoSEQ multiplex PCR; in TCRdb, only in-frame clones are kept and a portion is missing. D and trimming were read from the DNA, whereas the V and J calls and clone size are those reported in that table. The repertoire holds over 100,000 clones, with around four fifths as singletons. Sequencing was done on a sample of peripheral blood. The source of this sequence is a man between 70 and 80 years old with acute or convalescent COVID-19.

For the CDR3, the DNA is TGTGCCAGTAGTATCAGCGGGGGCGAGACCGGGGAGCTGTTTTTT. Protein: CASSISGGETGELFF. The chain joins TRBV19 to TRBJ2-2, with 8 positions matching TRBD2. The V and J ends lost 3 bases and 5 bases, in that order; junction bases with no gene match: 5. This CDR3 contains 15 residues. Germline V lookup: CDR1 LNHDA, CDR2 SQIVND (reference sequence). The entire variable domain, with the rest obtained from reference TRBV19 and TRBJ2-2, is as follows: DGGITQSPKYLFRKEGQNVTLSCEQNLNHDAMYWYRQDPGQGLRLIYYSQIVNDFQKGDIAEGYSVSREKKESFPLTVTSAQKNPTAFYLCASSISGGETGELFFGEGSRLTVL.